The following is a T cell receptor beta chain sequence with its context. Its specificity is not known. These data are taken from a study of memory CD4+ T cells and cytomegalovirus serostatus. In the study overall: Donors were healthy Belgian adults, fewer than ten CMV seropositive and under 30 seronegative. Study-wide results and limits: Suggested: most of the CMV-linked TCR signature lies in CD4+ memory cells.

The sort gate was single viable CD3+CD4+CD8-CD45RO+ cells for memory CD4+ T cells. CD4+ T cells were isolated by positive magnetic selection. The V gene lost 6 bases and the J gene lost 3 bases, with 14 bases spanning the gap. CDR1 and CDR2 from the germline V gene are LNHDA and SQIVND (reference sequence). The CDR3 sequence is 14 residues long. Methods used by the authors: After removing out-of-frame reads, approximately 2.2 million distinct TCRbeta sequences remained. Clones were sequenced by immunoSEQ multiplex PCR, and TCRdb holds only the in-frame ones, with some missing. V, J and clone size are taken as reported in that table, and D and trimming were inferred from the DNA itself. The repertoire includes about 75,000 clones, around 80% of them detected once, and around 2.6% sits in the top ten.

This clonotype was sampled from an adult in good health and CMV-seropositive. Sample: memory CD4+ T cells from blood. The V gene is TRBV19, the J gene TRBJ1-1; tentatively, D is TRBD1 (6 bases). The chain's CDR3 is CASSPSGADTEAFF. CDR3 DNA: TGTGCCAGTAGCCCATCAGGGGCAGACACTGAAGCTTTCTTT. Complete variable domain (other parts from reference TRBV19 and TRBJ1-1): DGGITQSPKYLFRKEGQNVTLSCEQNLNHDAMYWYRQDPGQGLRLIYYSQIVNDFQKGDIAEGYSVSREKKESFPLTVTSAQKNPTAFYLCASSPSGADTEAFFGQGTRLTVV.